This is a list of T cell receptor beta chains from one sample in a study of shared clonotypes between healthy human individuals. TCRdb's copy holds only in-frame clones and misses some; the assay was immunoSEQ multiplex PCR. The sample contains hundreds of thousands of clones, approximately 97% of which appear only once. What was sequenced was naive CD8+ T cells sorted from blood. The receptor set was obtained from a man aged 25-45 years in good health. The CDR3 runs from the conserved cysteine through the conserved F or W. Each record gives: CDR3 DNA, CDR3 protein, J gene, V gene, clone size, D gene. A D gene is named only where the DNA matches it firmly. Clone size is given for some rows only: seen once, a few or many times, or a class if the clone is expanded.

CDR3 DNA: TGTGCCATCAGTGAGTCTAGAGGACCTGGCTACACCTTC
CDR3 protein: CAISESRGPGYTF
J gene: TRBJ1-2
V gene: TRBV10-3
clone size: -
D gene: -

CDR3 DNA: TGTGCCAGCAGCTCCGGGACAGCCACCTACGAGCAGTACTTC
CDR3 protein: CASSSGTATYEQYF
J gene: TRBJ2-7
V gene: TRBV11-2
clone size: -
D gene: TRBD1

CDR3 DNA: TGTGCCAGCAGTGTCCGGGACAGTGGCTACGAGCAGTACTTC
CDR3 protein: CASSVRDSGYEQYF
J gene: TRBJ2-7
V gene: TRBV6-1
clone size: -
D gene: TRBD1

CDR3 DNA: TGTGCCAGCAGTCATCGACTAGCGGGAGGGCCGAGGAACGAGCAGTACTTC
CDR3 protein: CASSHRLAGGPRNEQYF
J gene: TRBJ2-7
V gene: TRBV28
clone size: once
D gene: TRBD2

CDR3 DNA: TGTGCCAGCAGGGACAGGAACCCCGAAGCTTTCTTT
CDR3 protein: CASRDRNPEAFF
J gene: TRBJ1-1
V gene: TRBV2
clone size: -
D gene: TRBD1

CDR3 DNA: TGCGCCAGCAGCTTGGGACTAGCGGGTCTCCTCTCCTACGAGCAGTACTTC
CDR3 protein: CASSLGLAGLLSYEQYF
J gene: TRBJ2-7
V gene: TRBV5-1
clone size: -
D gene: TRBD2

CDR3 DNA: TGCAGCGTTGAACCTACAGGGGTTGATGAGACCCAGTACTTC
CDR3 protein: CSVEPTGVDETQYF
J gene: TRBJ2-5
V gene: TRBV29-1
clone size: -
D gene: TRBD1

CDR3 DNA: TGTGCCAGCAGCTTCGGGAGCCTGGCTAACTATGGCTACACCTTC
CDR3 protein: CASSFGSLANYGYTF
J gene: TRBJ1-2
V gene: TRBV7-9
clone size: -
D gene: -

CDR3 DNA: TGTGCCGGGGGCTTCTACGAGCAGTACTTC
CDR3 protein: CAGGFYEQYF
J gene: TRBJ2-7
V gene: TRBV9
clone size: -
D gene: -

CDR3 DNA: TGTGCCAGCAGTTTCATTAGCGGGAGCTACAATGAGCAGTTCTTC
CDR3 protein: CASSFISGSYNEQFF
J gene: TRBJ2-1
V gene: TRBV7-3
clone size: -
D gene: TRBD2

CDR3 DNA: TGTGCCAGCAGTTCCAGGACTTCTTCGGGCACCGGGGAGCTGTTTTTT
CDR3 protein: CASSSRTSSGTGELFF
J gene: TRBJ2-2
V gene: TRBV27
clone size: -
D gene: -

CDR3 DNA: TGTGCCAGCAGACCGCGGGAGGGCGGTACAGATACGCAGTATTTT
CDR3 protein: CASRPREGGTDTQYF
J gene: TRBJ2-3
V gene: TRBV7-6
clone size: once
D gene: TRBD2

CDR3 DNA: TGTGCCAGCAGTTTTCGGGACAGGGGACCCTACGAGCAGTACTTC
CDR3 protein: CASSFRDRGPYEQYF
J gene: TRBJ2-7
V gene: TRBV28
clone size: -
D gene: TRBD1

CDR3 DNA: TGCGCCAGCAGCTTGGCTTTGGAAGGACCGAATGAGCAGTTCTTC
CDR3 protein: CASSLALEGPNEQFF
J gene: TRBJ2-1
V gene: TRBV5-1
clone size: -
D gene: -

CDR3 DNA: TGTGCCAGCAGTTTAGGACCCCTCACCGGCTATGGCTACACCTTC
CDR3 protein: CASSLGPLTGYGYTF
J gene: TRBJ1-2
V gene: TRBV28
clone size: -
D gene: -

CDR3 DNA: TGTGCCAGCAGTTTTCCAAGACAGGGGTCCCACGAGCAGTACTTC
CDR3 protein: CASSFPRQGSHEQYF
J gene: TRBJ2-7
V gene: TRBV28
clone size: -
D gene: TRBD1

CDR3 DNA: TGTGCCAGCAGCCTCTCTAGGGGAAATGAGCAGTTCTTC
CDR3 protein: CASSLSRGNEQFF
J gene: TRBJ2-1
V gene: TRBV7-2
clone size: -
D gene: -

CDR3 DNA: TGTGCCAGCAGGGGGGGACAGGGCGGCTCCTACAATGAGCAGTTCTTC
CDR3 protein: CASRGGQGGSYNEQFF
J gene: TRBJ2-1
V gene: TRBV5-4
clone size: -
D gene: TRBD1

CDR3 DNA: TGTGCCAGCAGCCAGGGCGGGACTTCCGAGCAGTACTTC
CDR3 protein: CASSQGGTSEQYF
J gene: TRBJ2-7
V gene: TRBV7-3
clone size: -
D gene: -

CDR3 DNA: TGTGCCAGCAAGGGGCGGCGAGAAGCTTTCTTT
CDR3 protein: CASKGRREAFF
J gene: TRBJ1-1
V gene: TRBV2
clone size: once
D gene: -

CDR3 DNA: TGCGCCAGCAGCCAAGATGGTGATCCTAATGAAAAACTGTTTTTT
CDR3 protein: CASSQDGDPNEKLFF
J gene: TRBJ1-4
V gene: TRBV4-3
clone size: -
D gene: -

CDR3 DNA: TGTGCCAGCAGCTTAGTTACAGGGCCAACGAACACTGAAGCTTTCTTT
CDR3 protein: CASSLVTGPTNTEAFF
J gene: TRBJ1-1
V gene: TRBV7-9
clone size: -
D gene: -

CDR3 DNA: TGCGCCAGCAGCCCAGTGGGCAGGGGGCCCGATGAGCAGTTCTTC
CDR3 protein: CASSPVGRGPDEQFF
J gene: TRBJ2-1
V gene: TRBV4-1
clone size: -
D gene: TRBD1

CDR3 DNA: TGTGCCAGCAGTTTTTCAGCTAACTATGGCTACACCTTC
CDR3 protein: CASSFSANYGYTF
J gene: TRBJ1-2
V gene: TRBV27
clone size: once
D gene: -

CDR3 DNA: TGTGCCAGCTCACCATACGGGAACAGCGTAACAGATACGCAGTATTTT
CDR3 protein: CASSPYGNSVTDTQYF
J gene: TRBJ2-3
V gene: TRBV18
clone size: -
D gene: -

CDR3 DNA: TGCGCCAGCAGCCAGGGACTAGCGGGATTGACCGGGGAGCTGTTTTTT
CDR3 protein: CASSQGLAGLTGELFF
J gene: TRBJ2-2
V gene: TRBV4-1
clone size: -
D gene: TRBD2